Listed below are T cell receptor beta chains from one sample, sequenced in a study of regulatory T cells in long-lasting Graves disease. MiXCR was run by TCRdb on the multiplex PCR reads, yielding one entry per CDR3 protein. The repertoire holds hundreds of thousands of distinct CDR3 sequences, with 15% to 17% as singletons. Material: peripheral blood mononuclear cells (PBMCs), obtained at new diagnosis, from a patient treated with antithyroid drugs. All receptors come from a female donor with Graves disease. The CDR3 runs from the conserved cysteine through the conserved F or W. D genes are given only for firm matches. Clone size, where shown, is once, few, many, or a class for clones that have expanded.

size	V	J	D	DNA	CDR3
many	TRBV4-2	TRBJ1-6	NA	TGTGCCAGCAGCCAAGTCGATGGACCAAATAATTCACCCCTCCACTTT	CASSQVDGPNNSPLHF
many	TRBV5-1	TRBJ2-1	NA	TGCGCCAGCAGCGAAGGGACGTCGGGTTATGAGCAGTTCTTC	CASSEGTSGYEQFF
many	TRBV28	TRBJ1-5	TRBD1	TGTGCCAGCAGTTCGGGACAGGGTTCCATTCAGCCCCAGCATTTT	CASSSGQGSIQPQHF
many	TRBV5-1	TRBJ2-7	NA	TGCGCCAGCAGCCCCTCAGGCCTCGAGCAGTACTTC	CASSPSGLEQYF
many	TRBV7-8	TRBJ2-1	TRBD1	TGTGCCAGCAGCTACGGGACAGGGTCCTACAATGAGCAGTTCTTC	CASSYGTGSYNEQFF
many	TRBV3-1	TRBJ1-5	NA	TGTGCCAGCAGCCAGGGGGGGGATCAGCCCCAGCATTTT	CASSQGGDQPQHF
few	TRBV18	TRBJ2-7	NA	TGTGCCAGCTCACCCCTATTGGGGGACTACGAGCAGTACTTC	CASSPLLGDYEQYF
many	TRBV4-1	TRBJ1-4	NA	TGCGCCAGCAGCCAAGATCAGGCAGGGTTTGGAGAAAAACTGTTTTTT	CASSQDQAGFGEKLFF
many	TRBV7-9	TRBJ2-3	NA	TGTGCCAGCAGCTTAGGTAGCGGAAGCACAGATACGCAGTATTTT	CASSLGSGSTDTQYF
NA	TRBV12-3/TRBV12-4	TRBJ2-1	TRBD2	TGTGCCAGCAGTTTATGGGTCAGTTGGGCGGGAGATTCCTACAATGAGCAGTTCTTC	CASSLWVSWAGDSYNEQFF
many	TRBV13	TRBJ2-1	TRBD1	TGTGCCAGCAGACCCCTCTACAGGGGGCTTTATGAGCAGTTCTTC	CASRPLYRGLYEQFF
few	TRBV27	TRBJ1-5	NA	TGTGCCAGCAGTCCCCCCCTTACAAGCAATCAGCCCCAGCATTTT	CASSPPLTSNQPQHF
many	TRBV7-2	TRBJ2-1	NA	TGTGCCAGCAGCTTATTGGCCCTTTATGAGCAGTTCTTC	CASSLLALYEQFF
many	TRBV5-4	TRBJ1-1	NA	TGTGCCAGCAGCCTAGCGGGCCGGTCTGCTGAAGCTTTCTTT	CASSLAGRSAEAFF
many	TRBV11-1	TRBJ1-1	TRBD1	TGTGCCAGCAGCTTAAGGACAGGGTGGGAAACTGAAGCTTTCTTT	CASSLRTGWETEAFF
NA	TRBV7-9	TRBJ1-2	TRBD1	TGTGCCAGCAGCCCGACTCCGGGACAGAATTTTGGCTACACCTTC	CASSPTPGQNFGYTF
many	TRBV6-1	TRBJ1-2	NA	TGTGCCAGCTTACCCAGGGGAGGGTATTCTGGCTACACCTTC	CASLPRGGYSGYTF
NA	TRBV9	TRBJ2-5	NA	TGTGCCAGCAGCCCGGGTGGGGGGCTCCAAGAGACCCAGTACTTC	CASSPGGGLQETQYF
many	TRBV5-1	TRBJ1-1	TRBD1	TGCGCCAGCAGCCCAGACAGGGGGGGAGGGTGGACGAACACTGAAGCTTTCTTT	CASSPDRGGGWTNTEAFF
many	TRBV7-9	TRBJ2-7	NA	TGTGCCAGCAGCTCAAACGCCGGGACACTTTTCTACGAGCAGTACTTC	CASSSNAGTLFYEQYF
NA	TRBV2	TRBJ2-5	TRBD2	TGTGCCAGCAGGCCCTGGACTAGCGGGAGCCTTCTCTACTTC	CASRPWTSGSLLYF
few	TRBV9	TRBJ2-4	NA	TGTGCCAGCAGCGGTTCGACTGGACTCAAAAACATTCAGTACTTC	CASSGSTGLKNIQYF
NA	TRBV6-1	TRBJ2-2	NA	TGTGCCAGCAGGCTACTTATGAACACCGGGGAGCTGTTTTTT	CASRLLMNTGELFF
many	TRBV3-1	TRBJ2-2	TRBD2	TGTGCCAGCCGAAAAACTAGCGGGGGACCCACCGGGGAGCTGTTTTTT	CASRKTSGGPTGELFF
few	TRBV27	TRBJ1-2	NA	TGTGCCAGCAGTTTTCTGGGGACCTATGGCTACACCTTC	CASSFLGTYGYTF
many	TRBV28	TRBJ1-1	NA	TGTGCCAGCAGTCTCCCCCGTGAGGTTTCTGAGTTGAGTTTCTTT	CASSLPREVSELSFF
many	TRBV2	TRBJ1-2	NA	TGTGCCACCTCTTTGGGCTATGGCTACACCTTC	CATSLGYGYTF
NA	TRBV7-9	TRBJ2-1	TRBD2	TGTGCCAGCAGCTTGGGACTAGGAGGGATAGGGCAGTTCTTC	CASSLGLGGIGQFF
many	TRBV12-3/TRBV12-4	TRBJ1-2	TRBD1	TGTGCCAGCAGAAAACCCGGGACAGTACTATCTGGCTACACCTTC	CASRKPGTVLSGYTF
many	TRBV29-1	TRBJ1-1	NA	TGCAGCGTTGAAGGAGGGTTAGGGGGTGCGGACACTGAAGCTTTCTTT	CSVEGGLGGADTEAFF
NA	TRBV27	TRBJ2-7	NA	TGTGCCAGCAGATCAGGGTTCGAGCAGTACTTC	CASRSGFEQYF
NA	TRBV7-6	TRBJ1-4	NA	TGTGCCAGCAGCTTAGTAGGAAGGGACAATGAAAAACTGTTTTTT	CASSLVGRDNEKLFF